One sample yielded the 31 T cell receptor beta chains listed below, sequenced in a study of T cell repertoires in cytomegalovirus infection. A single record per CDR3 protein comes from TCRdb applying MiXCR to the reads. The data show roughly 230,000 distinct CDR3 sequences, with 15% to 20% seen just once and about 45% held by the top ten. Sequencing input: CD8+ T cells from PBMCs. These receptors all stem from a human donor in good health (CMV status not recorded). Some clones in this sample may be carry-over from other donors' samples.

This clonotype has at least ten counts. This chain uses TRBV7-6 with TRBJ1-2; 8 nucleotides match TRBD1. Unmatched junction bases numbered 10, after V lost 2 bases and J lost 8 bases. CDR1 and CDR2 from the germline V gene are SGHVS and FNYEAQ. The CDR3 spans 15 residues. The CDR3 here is CASSLTVQGAEGYTF. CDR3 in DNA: TGTGCCAGCAGCTTAACAGTTCAGGGGGCAGAAGGCTACACCTTC.

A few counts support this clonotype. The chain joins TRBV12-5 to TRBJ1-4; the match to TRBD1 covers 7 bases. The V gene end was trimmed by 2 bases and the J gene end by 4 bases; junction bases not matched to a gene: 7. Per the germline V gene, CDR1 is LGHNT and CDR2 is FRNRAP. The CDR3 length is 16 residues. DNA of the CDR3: TGTGCTAGTGGTTTGTCCCCCGGGACAGTTAATGAAAAACTGTTTTTT. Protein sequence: CASGLSPGTVNEKLFF.

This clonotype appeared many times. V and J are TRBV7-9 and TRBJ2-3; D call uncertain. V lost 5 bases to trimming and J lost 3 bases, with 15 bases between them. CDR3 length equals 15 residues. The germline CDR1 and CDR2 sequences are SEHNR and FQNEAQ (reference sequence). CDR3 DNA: TGTGCCAGCAGCCCGATGTCGGGTTCGACAGATACGCAGTATTTT. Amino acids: CASSPMSGSTDTQYF.

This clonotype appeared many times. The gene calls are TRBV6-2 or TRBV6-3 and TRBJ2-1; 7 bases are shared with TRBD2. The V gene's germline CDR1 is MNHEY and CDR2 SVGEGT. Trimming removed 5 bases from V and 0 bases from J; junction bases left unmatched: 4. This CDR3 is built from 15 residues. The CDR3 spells CASSPLADSYNEQFF. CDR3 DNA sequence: TGTGCCAGCAGTCCCCTAGCGGACTCCTACAATGAGCAGTTCTTC.

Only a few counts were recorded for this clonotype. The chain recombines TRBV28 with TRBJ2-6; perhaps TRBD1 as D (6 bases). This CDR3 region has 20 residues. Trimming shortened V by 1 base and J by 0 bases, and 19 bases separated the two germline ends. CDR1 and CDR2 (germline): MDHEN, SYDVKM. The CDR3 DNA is TGTGCCAGCAGTTTATTACGAGCTGGGGGCCCATACTCTGGGGCCAACGTCCTGACTTTC. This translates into CASSLLRAGGPYSGANVLTF.

The CDR3 spells CASSSGSLQPQHF. The CDR3 DNA reads as TGTGCCAGCAGCTCAGGCAGTCTTCAGCCCCAGCATTTT. The chain joins TRBV5-6 to TRBJ1-5; D call uncertain. Looked up from germline, CDR1 is SGHDT and CDR2 is YYEEEE. This CDR3 comprises 13 residues. V gave up 3 bases and J gave up 6 bases, with 10 bases separating them.

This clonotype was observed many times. As DNA, the CDR3 is TGTGCCAGCAGCTTAGAGGGGACTAGTACCCCAGAGACCCAGTACTTC. This gives the protein CASSLEGTSTPETQYF. This chain uses TRBV7-2 with TRBJ2-5, with 8 nucleotides matching TRBD2. Germline V gives CDR1 SGHTA, CDR2 FQGNSA. The V gene end was trimmed by 1 base and the J gene end by 4 bases; junction bases not matched to a gene: 8. This CDR3 spans 16 amino acids.

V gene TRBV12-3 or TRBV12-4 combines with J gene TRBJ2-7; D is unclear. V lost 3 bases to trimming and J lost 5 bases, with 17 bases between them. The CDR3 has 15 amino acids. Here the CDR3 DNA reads TGTGCCAGCAGTTTTTCTTATCCCGGACGGCACGAGCAGTACTTC. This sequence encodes CASSFSYPGRHEQYF.

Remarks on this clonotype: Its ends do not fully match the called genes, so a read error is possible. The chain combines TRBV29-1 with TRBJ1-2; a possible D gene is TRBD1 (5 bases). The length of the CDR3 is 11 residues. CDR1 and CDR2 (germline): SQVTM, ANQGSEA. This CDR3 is CSIELGHGYTF. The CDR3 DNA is TGCAGCATTGAGTTGGGGCATGGCTACACCTTC.

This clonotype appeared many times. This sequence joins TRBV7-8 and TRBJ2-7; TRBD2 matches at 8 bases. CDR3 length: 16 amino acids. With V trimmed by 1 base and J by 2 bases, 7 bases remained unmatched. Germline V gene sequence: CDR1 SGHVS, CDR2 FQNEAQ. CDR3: CASSLEAGDAPYEQYF. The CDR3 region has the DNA TGTGCCAGCAGCTTAGAAGCGGGGGATGCCCCCTACGAGCAGTACTTC.

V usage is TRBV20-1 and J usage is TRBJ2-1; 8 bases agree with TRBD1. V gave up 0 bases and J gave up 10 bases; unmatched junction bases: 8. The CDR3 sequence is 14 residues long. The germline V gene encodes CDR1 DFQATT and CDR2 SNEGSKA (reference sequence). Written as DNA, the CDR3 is TGCAGTGCTAGAGATCTAGGACAGGGATGGGAGCAGTTCTTC. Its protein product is CSARDLGQGWEQFF.

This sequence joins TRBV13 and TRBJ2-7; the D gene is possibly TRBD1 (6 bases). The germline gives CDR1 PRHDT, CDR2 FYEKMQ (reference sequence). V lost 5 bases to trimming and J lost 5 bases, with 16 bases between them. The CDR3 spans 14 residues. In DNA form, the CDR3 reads TGTGCCAGCAGCCGTGAACAGGGTAGCCACGAGCAGTACTTC. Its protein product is CASSREQGSHEQYF.

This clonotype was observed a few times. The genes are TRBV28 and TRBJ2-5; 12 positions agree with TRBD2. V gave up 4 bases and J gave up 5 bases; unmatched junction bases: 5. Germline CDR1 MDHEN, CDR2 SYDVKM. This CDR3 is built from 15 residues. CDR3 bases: TGTGCCAGCAGTTCGATGACTAGCGGGGGTGAGACCCAGTACTTC. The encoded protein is CASSSMTSGGETQYF. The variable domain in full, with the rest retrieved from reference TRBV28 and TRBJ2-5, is DVKVTQSSRYLVKRTGEKVFLECVQDMDHENMFWYRQDPGLGLRLIYFSYDVKMKEKGDIPEGYSVSREKKERFSLILESASTNQTSMYLCASSSMTSGGETQYFGPGTRLLVL.

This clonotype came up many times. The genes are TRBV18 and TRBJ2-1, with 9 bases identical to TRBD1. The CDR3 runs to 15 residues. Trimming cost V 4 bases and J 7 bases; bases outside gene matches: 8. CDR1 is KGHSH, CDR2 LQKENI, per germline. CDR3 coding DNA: TGTGCCAGCTCACACCCGGGACAGGGTATGAATGAGCAGTTCTTC. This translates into CASSHPGQGMNEQFF.

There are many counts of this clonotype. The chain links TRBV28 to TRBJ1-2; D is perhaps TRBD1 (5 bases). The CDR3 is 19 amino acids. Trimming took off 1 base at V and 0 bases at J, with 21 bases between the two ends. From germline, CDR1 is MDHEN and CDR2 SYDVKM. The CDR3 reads CASSLSVPSVDRPNYGYTF. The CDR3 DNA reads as TGTGCCAGCAGTTTATCCGTACCCTCCGTCGACAGACCTAACTATGGCTACACCTTC.

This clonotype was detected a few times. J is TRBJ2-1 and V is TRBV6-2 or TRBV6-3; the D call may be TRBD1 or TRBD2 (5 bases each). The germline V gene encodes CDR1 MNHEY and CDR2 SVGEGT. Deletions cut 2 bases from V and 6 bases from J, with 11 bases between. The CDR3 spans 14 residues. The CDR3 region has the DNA TGTGCCAGCAGTTACAGGGGTCGGGGCAATGAGCAGTTCTTC. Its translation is CASSYRGRGNEQFF.

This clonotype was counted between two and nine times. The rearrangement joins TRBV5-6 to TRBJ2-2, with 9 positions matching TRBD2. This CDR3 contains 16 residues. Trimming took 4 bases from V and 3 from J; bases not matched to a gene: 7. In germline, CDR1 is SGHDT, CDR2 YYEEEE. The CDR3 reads CASSPRLAEYTGELFF. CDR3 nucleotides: TGTGCCAGCAGCCCCCGACTAGCGGAATACACCGGGGAGCTGTTTTTT.

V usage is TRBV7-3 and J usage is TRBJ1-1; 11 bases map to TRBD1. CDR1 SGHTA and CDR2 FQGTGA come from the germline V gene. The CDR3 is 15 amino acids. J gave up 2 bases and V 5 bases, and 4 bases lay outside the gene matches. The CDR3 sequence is CASSAGQGGNTEAFF. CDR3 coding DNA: TGTGCCAGCAGCGCGGGACAGGGGGGAAACACTGAAGCTTTCTTT. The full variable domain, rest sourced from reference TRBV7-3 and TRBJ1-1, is GAGVSQTPSNKVTEKGKYVELRCDPISGHTALYWYRQSLGQGPEFLIYFQGTGAADDSGLPNDRFFAVRPEGSVSTLKIQRTERGDSAVYLCASSAGQGGNTEAFFGQGTRLTVV.

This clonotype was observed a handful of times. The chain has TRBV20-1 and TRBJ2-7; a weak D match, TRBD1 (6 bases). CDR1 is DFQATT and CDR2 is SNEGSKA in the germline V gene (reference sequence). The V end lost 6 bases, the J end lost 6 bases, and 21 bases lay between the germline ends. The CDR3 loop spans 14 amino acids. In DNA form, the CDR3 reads TGCAGTGCCAAACCCGGGACATGGACCGTCGAGCAGTACTTC. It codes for CSAKPGTWTVEQYF.

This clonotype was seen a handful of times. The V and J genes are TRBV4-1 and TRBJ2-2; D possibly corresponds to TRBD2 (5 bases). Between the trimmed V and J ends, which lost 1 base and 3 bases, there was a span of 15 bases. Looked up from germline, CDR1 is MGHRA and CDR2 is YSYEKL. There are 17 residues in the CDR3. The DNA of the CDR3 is TGCGCCAGCAGCCAAGGTTTGGCGGGTACGGACACCGGGGAGCTGTTTTTT. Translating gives CASSQGLAGTDTGELFF.

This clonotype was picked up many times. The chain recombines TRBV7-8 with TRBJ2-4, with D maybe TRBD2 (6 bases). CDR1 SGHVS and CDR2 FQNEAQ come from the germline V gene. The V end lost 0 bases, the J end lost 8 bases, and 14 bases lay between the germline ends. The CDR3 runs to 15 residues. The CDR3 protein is CASSLAPHGEDIQYF. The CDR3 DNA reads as TGTGCCAGCAGCTTAGCGCCACATGGGGAGGACATTCAGTACTTC.

The CDR3 spells CASSYYVGGNTEAFF. The CDR3 nucleotides are TGTGCCAGCAGTTACTACGTGGGGGGGAACACTGAAGCTTTCTTT. The V gene is TRBV6-5, the J gene TRBJ1-1; maybe TRBD1 (5 bases). The CDR3 has 15 residues. The V end lost 1 base, the J end lost 1 base, and 10 bases lay between the germline ends. Germline CDR1 reads MNHEY; CDR2 reads SVGAGI.

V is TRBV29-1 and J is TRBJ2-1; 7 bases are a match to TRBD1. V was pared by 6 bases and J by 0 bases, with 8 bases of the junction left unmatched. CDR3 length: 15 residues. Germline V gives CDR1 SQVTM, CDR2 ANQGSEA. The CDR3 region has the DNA TGCAGCGTCCTAGGACAGGCGAGCTCCTACAATGAGCAGTTCTTC. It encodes CSVLGQASSYNEQFF.

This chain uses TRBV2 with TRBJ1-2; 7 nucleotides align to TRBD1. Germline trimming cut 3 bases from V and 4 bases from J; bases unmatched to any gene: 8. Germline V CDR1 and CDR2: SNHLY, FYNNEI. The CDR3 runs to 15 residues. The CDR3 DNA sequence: TGTGCCAGCAGTGATGTTTTGCCAGGGGGCTATGGCTACACCTTC. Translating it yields CASSDVLPGGYGYTF.

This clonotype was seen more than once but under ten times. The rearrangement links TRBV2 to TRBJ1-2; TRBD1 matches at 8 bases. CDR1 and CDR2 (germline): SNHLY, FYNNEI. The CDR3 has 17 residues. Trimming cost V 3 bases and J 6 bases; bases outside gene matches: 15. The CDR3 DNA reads TGTGCCAGCAGTGAGGTCGCGGACAGGGTAGGATCGGATGGCTACACCTTC. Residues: CASSEVADRVGSDGYTF.

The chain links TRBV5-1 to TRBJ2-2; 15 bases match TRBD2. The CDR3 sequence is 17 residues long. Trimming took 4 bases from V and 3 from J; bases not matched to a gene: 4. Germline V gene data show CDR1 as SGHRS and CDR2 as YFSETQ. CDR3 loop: CASSQGLAGGHTGELFF. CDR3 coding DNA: TGCGCCAGCAGCCAGGGACTAGCGGGGGGACACACCGGGGAGCTGTTTTTT.

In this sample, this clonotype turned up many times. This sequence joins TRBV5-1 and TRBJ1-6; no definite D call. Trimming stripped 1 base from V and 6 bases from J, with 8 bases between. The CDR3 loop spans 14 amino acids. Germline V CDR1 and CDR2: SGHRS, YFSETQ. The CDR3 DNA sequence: TGCGCCAGCAGCTTGAAGGCGGGTAATTCACCCCTCCACTTT. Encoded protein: CASSLKAGNSPLHF.

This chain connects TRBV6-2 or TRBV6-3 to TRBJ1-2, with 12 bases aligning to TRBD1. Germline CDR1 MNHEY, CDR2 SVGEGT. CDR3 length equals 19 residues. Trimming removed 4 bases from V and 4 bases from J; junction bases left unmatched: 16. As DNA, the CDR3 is TGTGCCAGCAGTTTGCTAAACGCCCCATTGGGACAGGGGGCCTATGGCTACACCTTC. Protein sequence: CASSLLNAPLGQGAYGYTF.

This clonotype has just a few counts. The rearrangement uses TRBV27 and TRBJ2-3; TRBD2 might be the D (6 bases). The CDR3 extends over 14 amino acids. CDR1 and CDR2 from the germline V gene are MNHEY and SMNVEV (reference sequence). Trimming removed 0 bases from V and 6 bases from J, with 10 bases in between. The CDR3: CASSLSRGIDTQYF. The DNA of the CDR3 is TGTGCCAGCAGTTTATCACGGGGGATCGATACGCAGTATTTT.

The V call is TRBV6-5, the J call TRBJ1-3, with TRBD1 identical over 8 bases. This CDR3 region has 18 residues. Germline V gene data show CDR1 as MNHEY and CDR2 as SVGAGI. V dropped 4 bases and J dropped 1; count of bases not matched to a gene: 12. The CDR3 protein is CASSFGPGQDFSGNTIYF. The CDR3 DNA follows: TGTGCCAGCAGTTTTGGCCCGGGACAGGATTTTTCTGGAAACACCATATATTTT.

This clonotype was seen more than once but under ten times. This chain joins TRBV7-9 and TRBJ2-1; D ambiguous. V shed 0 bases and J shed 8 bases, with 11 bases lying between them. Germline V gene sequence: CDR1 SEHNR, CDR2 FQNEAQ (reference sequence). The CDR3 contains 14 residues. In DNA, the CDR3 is TGTGCCAGCAGCTTAGCGGCTTATTGGGATGAGCAGTTCTTC. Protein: CASSLAAYWDEQFF.